In its sample, the clone carrying this T cell receptor beta chain was seen many times. Its antigen is unidentified. This sample was included in a study of T cells after yellow fever vaccination. Looking at the study overall: Fractions containing few cells were prepared with SMART-Seq v4 Ultra Low Input. Study-wide results and caveats: A minor fraction of clonotypes spanned both CD4 and CD8 compartments.

The germline CDR1 and CDR2 sequences are SGHTA and FQGNSA. V shed 3 bases and J shed 0 bases, with 8 bases lying between them. The CDR3 is 15 amino acids. A universal primer site and UMIs were added as TCR cDNA was made by 5'RACE template switching. TCRdb fed the 5' RACE reads into MiXCR, producing one record per CDR3 protein. The table lists a few hundred thousand distinct CDR3 sequences, around 4% of them singletons, with about a quarter in the top ten. This specimen consisted of PBMCs, obtained on the day of the yellow fever booster vaccination. The V and J genes are TRBV7-2 and TRBJ2-2, with unresolved D. The clonotype comes from a young man who received the YFV17D yellow fever vaccine. CDR3 in amino acids: CASSLGYSNTGELFF. DNA for the CDR3: TGTGCCAGCAGCTTGGGGTACTCGAACACCGGGGAGCTGTTTTTT.